A selection of T cell receptor beta chains follows, all from one sample in a study of blood T cell repertoires in COVID-19. Some clones are missing from TCRdb's copy, which holds only in-frame ones; the method was immunoSEQ multiplex PCR. The data contain about 260,000 clones, more than 70% of them singletons. Sequencing was carried out using peripheral blood. The receptors here all came from a woman aged 25 to 39 with COVID-19, enrolled during active disease. CDR3s include the opening cysteine and the closing phenylalanine or tryptophan. A D gene is named only where the DNA matches it firmly. Clone size is given for some rows only: seen once, a few or many times, or a class if the clone is expanded.

j_call: TRBJ2-1
v_call: TRBV11-3
clone_size: .
d_call: TRBD2
cdr3_nt: TGTGCCAGCAGCTCCCTCGGGGGGGACAATGAGCAGTTCTTC
cdr3_aa: CASSSLGGDNEQFF

j_call: TRBJ1-2
v_call: TRBV3-1/TRBV3-2
clone_size: .
d_call: .
cdr3_nt: TGTGCCAGCAGCCAAGGAGGCTTTAACTATGGCTACACCTTC
cdr3_aa: CASSQGGFNYGYTF

j_call: TRBJ2-6
v_call: TRBV18
clone_size: .
d_call: TRBD1
cdr3_nt: TGTGCCAGCTCACCACCTGCGGGACAGGGGCACTCTGGGGCCAACGTCCTGACTTTC
cdr3_aa: CASSPPAGQGHSGANVLTF

j_call: TRBJ2-7
v_call: TRBV5-1
clone_size: .
d_call: .
cdr3_nt: TGCGCCAGCAGCTTGGGACAGCTGGAGCAGTACTTC
cdr3_aa: CASSLGQLEQYF

j_call: TRBJ1-1
v_call: TRBV30
clone_size: .
d_call: .
cdr3_nt: TGTGCCTGGAGTGGAGGGTTCACTGAAGCTTTCTTT
cdr3_aa: CAWSGGFTEAFF

j_call: TRBJ2-7
v_call: TRBV23-1
clone_size: .
d_call: .
cdr3_nt: TGCGCCAGCAGTCAATATGCGGGCCTCTACGAGCAGTACTTC
cdr3_aa: CASSQYAGLYEQYF

j_call: TRBJ2-3
v_call: TRBV28
clone_size: once
d_call: TRBD1
cdr3_nt: TGTGCCAGCCGACTCCGGGACAGACGCACAGATACGCAGTATTTT
cdr3_aa: CASRLRDRRTDTQYF

j_call: TRBJ2-3
v_call: TRBV10-2
clone_size: .
d_call: .
cdr3_nt: TGCGCCAGCAGTCTCCCGGGTACGGCAGATACGCAGTATTTT
cdr3_aa: CASSLPGTADTQYF

j_call: TRBJ2-1
v_call: TRBV4-1
clone_size: .
d_call: .
cdr3_nt: TGCGCCAGCAGCCAAAGATCCCGAAGCGATTCCAATGAGCAGTTCTTC
cdr3_aa: CASSQRSRSDSNEQFF

j_call: TRBJ2-5
v_call: TRBV28
clone_size: .
d_call: .
cdr3_nt: TGTGCCAGCAGTTTCCCTAGCGACCAAGAGACCCAGTACTTC
cdr3_aa: CASSFPSDQETQYF

j_call: TRBJ2-5
v_call: TRBV11-1
clone_size: .
d_call: .
cdr3_nt: TGTGCCAGCAGCTTAGGCGGCTACCAAGAGACCCAGTACTTC
cdr3_aa: CASSLGGYQETQYF

j_call: TRBJ2-3
v_call: TRBV10-3
clone_size: .
d_call: TRBD2
cdr3_nt: TGTGCCATCAGGGGGGGGTCAGGAGAAAGCACAGATACGCAGTATTTT
cdr3_aa: CAIRGGSGESTDTQYF

j_call: TRBJ2-1
v_call: TRBV5-3
clone_size: .
d_call: .
cdr3_nt: TGTGCCAGAAGCCCACACGGGAAAACCTACAATGAGCAGTTCTTC
cdr3_aa: CARSPHGKTYNEQFF

j_call: TRBJ1-1
v_call: TRBV2
clone_size: .
d_call: .
cdr3_nt: TGTGCCAACGTCAGGGGATATGGGACTGAAGCTTTCTTT
cdr3_aa: CANVRGYGTEAFF

j_call: TRBJ2-7
v_call: TRBV9
clone_size: .
d_call: TRBD2
cdr3_nt: TGTGCCAGCAGCGTAGGGGAGGGCGAGCAGTACTTC
cdr3_aa: CASSVGEGEQYF

j_call: TRBJ2-7
v_call: TRBV11-2
clone_size: few
d_call: TRBD2
cdr3_nt: TGTGCCAGCAGCGTCGGACTAGCGGGAGGGAACGAGCAGTACTTC
cdr3_aa: CASSVGLAGGNEQYF

j_call: TRBJ1-5
v_call: TRBV7-9
clone_size: .
d_call: .
cdr3_nt: TGTGCCAGCAGCCCTCAGGGCCTACATCAGCCCCAGCATTTT
cdr3_aa: CASSPQGLHQPQHF

j_call: TRBJ2-7
v_call: TRBV7-9
clone_size: .
d_call: .
cdr3_nt: TGTGCCAGCAGCGAACCGAGCGGCCCCTACGAGCAGTACTTC
cdr3_aa: CASSEPSGPYEQYF

j_call: TRBJ1-5
v_call: TRBV10-1
clone_size: .
d_call: TRBD1
cdr3_nt: TGCGCCAGCAGCCCTAGACAGGGCAGCAATCAGCCCCAGCATTTT
cdr3_aa: CASSPRQGSNQPQHF

j_call: TRBJ2-2
v_call: TRBV7-9
clone_size: .
d_call: TRBD2
cdr3_nt: TGTGCCAGCAGCCCGGGACTATCTAACACCGGGGAGCTGTTTTTT
cdr3_aa: CASSPGLSNTGELFF

j_call: TRBJ2-7
v_call: TRBV2
clone_size: .
d_call: .
cdr3_nt: TGTGCCAGCTGTAAAGGACAACTAGCCTACGAGCAGTACTTC
cdr3_aa: CASCKGQLAYEQYF

j_call: TRBJ2-3
v_call: TRBV20-1
clone_size: .
d_call: .
cdr3_nt: TGCAGTGCTAGGAGGATAGATACGCAGTATTTT
cdr3_aa: CSARRIDTQYF

j_call: TRBJ2-1
v_call: TRBV4-2
clone_size: few
d_call: TRBD1
cdr3_nt: TGTGCCAGCAGCCAAGGGACAGGGGTACGGGAGCAGTTCTTC
cdr3_aa: CASSQGTGVREQFF

j_call: TRBJ1-1
v_call: TRBV7-3
clone_size: .
d_call: .
cdr3_nt: TGTGCCAGCAGCCGACTACGGGGGACCAACATGAACACTGAAGCTTTCTTT
cdr3_aa: CASSRLRGTNMNTEAFF

j_call: TRBJ2-7
v_call: TRBV3-1/TRBV3-2
clone_size: .
d_call: .
cdr3_nt: TGTGCCAGCAGCCAAGGGGTCACCACAGCCTACGAGCAGTACTTC
cdr3_aa: CASSQGVTTAYEQYF

j_call: TRBJ2-1
v_call: TRBV27
clone_size: .
d_call: TRBD2
cdr3_nt: TGTGCCAGCAGGGTAGCGGGAGGGGGGAAGCAGTTCTTC
cdr3_aa: CASRVAGGGKQFF

j_call: TRBJ1-5
v_call: TRBV6-2/TRBV6-3
clone_size: .
d_call: .
cdr3_nt: TGTGCCAGCAGTTACTCGTGGGTCGGGGGACGCGGCAATCAGCCCCAGCATTTT
cdr3_aa: CASSYSWVGGRGNQPQHF

j_call: TRBJ2-7
v_call: TRBV6-5
clone_size: once
d_call: .
cdr3_nt: TGTGCCAGCAGCCCACAGGGCTCCTACGAGCAGTACTTC
cdr3_aa: CASSPQGSYEQYF

j_call: TRBJ1-5
v_call: TRBV18
clone_size: .
d_call: TRBD1
cdr3_nt: TGTGCCAGCTCACCCCAGGGACAGGGGAATCAGCCCCAGCATTTT
cdr3_aa: CASSPQGQGNQPQHF

j_call: TRBJ2-1
v_call: TRBV2
clone_size: .
d_call: TRBD2
cdr3_nt: TGTGCAAGCTGGCCTAGCGGATCTAGGGAGCAGTTCTTC
cdr3_aa: CASWPSGSREQFF

j_call: TRBJ1-1
v_call: TRBV4-3
clone_size: .
d_call: .
cdr3_nt: TGCGCCAGCAGCCAAGATATGCGAGAAGCTAGAAGAGCTTTCTTT
cdr3_aa: CASSQDMREARRAFF

j_call: TRBJ1-1
v_call: TRBV19
clone_size: few
d_call: .
cdr3_nt: TGTGCCAGTAGCCCGGGAAGAACAACTGAAGCTTTCTTT
cdr3_aa: CASSPGRTTEAFF

j_call: TRBJ2-3
v_call: TRBV7-3
clone_size: .
d_call: TRBD1
cdr3_nt: TGTGCCAGCAGCCGATTCGCACAGGGGGATACGCAGTATTTT
cdr3_aa: CASSRFAQGDTQYF

j_call: TRBJ2-7
v_call: TRBV6-5
clone_size: .
d_call: TRBD1
cdr3_nt: TGTGCCAGCAGGGCCGGGACAGGGGGTTACGAGCAGTACTTC
cdr3_aa: CASRAGTGGYEQYF

j_call: TRBJ2-1
v_call: TRBV6-2/TRBV6-3
clone_size: .
d_call: .
cdr3_nt: TGTGCCAGCAGTTACGATTACGGGGTTAATGAGCAGTTCTTC
cdr3_aa: CASSYDYGVNEQFF

j_call: TRBJ2-1
v_call: TRBV6-5
clone_size: .
d_call: TRBD1
cdr3_nt: TGTGCCAGCAGTTACCTCACAGGGGGCAGTGAGCAGTTCTTC
cdr3_aa: CASSYLTGGSEQFF

j_call: TRBJ2-7
v_call: TRBV6-6
clone_size: .
d_call: .
cdr3_nt: TGTGCCAGCAGTATACAGACAACAGGATCCTACGAGCAGTACTTC
cdr3_aa: CASSIQTTGSYEQYF

j_call: TRBJ2-1
v_call: TRBV4-3
clone_size: .
d_call: TRBD2
cdr3_nt: TGCGCCAGCAGCCATTCCCCCGGACTAGCGGGAGATGAGCAGTTCTTC
cdr3_aa: CASSHSPGLAGDEQFF

j_call: TRBJ1-1
v_call: TRBV29-1
clone_size: .
d_call: .
cdr3_nt: TGCAGCGTCTCGGGTCTGGGGAACACTGAAGCTTTCTTT
cdr3_aa: CSVSGLGNTEAFF

j_call: TRBJ1-2
v_call: TRBV19
clone_size: .
d_call: TRBD1
cdr3_nt: TGTGCCAGTAGTAATTCCGGGACAGCCGGCCACTATGGCTACACCTTC
cdr3_aa: CASSNSGTAGHYGYTF

j_call: TRBJ2-7
v_call: TRBV28
clone_size: .
d_call: .
cdr3_nt: TGTGCCAGCAGTCAGGGCCCTTCCTACGAGCAGTACTTC
cdr3_aa: CASSQGPSYEQYF

j_call: TRBJ1-3
v_call: TRBV7-2
clone_size: .
d_call: .
cdr3_nt: TGTGCCAGCAGCCGCAGTATTTTTCCTCCCCAAAACACCATATATTTT
cdr3_aa: CASSRSIFPPQNTIYF

j_call: TRBJ1-1
v_call: TRBV6-2/TRBV6-3
clone_size: .
d_call: .
cdr3_nt: TGTGCCAGCAGTTACGGTCAGGGGCACATGAACACTGAAGCTTTCTTT
cdr3_aa: CASSYGQGHMNTEAFF

j_call: TRBJ2-5
v_call: TRBV6-5
clone_size: once
d_call: TRBD2
cdr3_nt: TGTGCCAGCAGTTCACGACTAGCGGGAGCAGAGACCCAGTACTTC
cdr3_aa: CASSSRLAGAETQYF

j_call: TRBJ2-7
v_call: TRBV12-2
clone_size: .
d_call: .
cdr3_nt: TGTGCAAGTCGCTCAGGGGGGTCGGGGCTAGCGGGCCAGCAGTACTTC
cdr3_aa: CASRSGGSGLAGQQYF

j_call: TRBJ2-7
v_call: TRBV11-3
clone_size: .
d_call: TRBD2
cdr3_nt: TGTGCCAGCAGCTTAGAGGCGACTAGCGGGAGGGCCCCCTACGAGCAGTACTTC
cdr3_aa: CASSLEATSGRAPYEQYF

j_call: TRBJ1-1
v_call: TRBV15
clone_size: .
d_call: .
cdr3_nt: TGTGCCACCAGCAGACCTCCGGGGACACCTAACACTGAAGCCTTCTTT
cdr3_aa: CATSRPPGTPNTEAFF

j_call: TRBJ1-4
v_call: TRBV28
clone_size: .
d_call: TRBD1
cdr3_nt: TGTGCCAGCAGTTCACAGGGGGCAGGAGAAAAACTGTTTTTT
cdr3_aa: CASSSQGAGEKLFF

j_call: TRBJ2-7
v_call: TRBV6-1
clone_size: .
d_call: TRBD1
cdr3_nt: TGTGCCAGCAGTGAAGAGGGGGCTACTTCTTACGAGCAGTACTTC
cdr3_aa: CASSEEGATSYEQYF

j_call: TRBJ2-7
v_call: TRBV13
clone_size: .
d_call: TRBD1
cdr3_nt: TGTGCCAGCAGCTTAGGCCTGTTACAGGGGGAGTACTTC
cdr3_aa: CASSLGLLQGEYF

j_call: TRBJ1-6
v_call: TRBV6-6
clone_size: once
d_call: TRBD1
cdr3_nt: TGTGCCAGCAGTTACTCCTCAGGGGGCTGGAATTCACCCCTCCACTTT
cdr3_aa: CASSYSSGGWNSPLHF

j_call: TRBJ2-5
v_call: TRBV6-2/TRBV6-3
clone_size: .
d_call: TRBD1
cdr3_nt: TGTGCCAGCAGCCCAAACAGGGGGGCAATGACCCAGTACTTC
cdr3_aa: CASSPNRGAMTQYF

j_call: TRBJ1-2
v_call: TRBV28
clone_size: .
d_call: .
cdr3_nt: TGTGCCAGCAACAACGAGGACAGACAAATTTATGGCTACACCTTC
cdr3_aa: CASNNEDRQIYGYTF

j_call: TRBJ2-7
v_call: TRBV11-2
clone_size: .
d_call: .
cdr3_nt: TGTGCCAGCAGCTTAGACAGTTACTACTACGAGCAGTACTTC
cdr3_aa: CASSLDSYYYEQYF

j_call: TRBJ1-6
v_call: TRBV6-2/TRBV6-3
clone_size: few
d_call: .
cdr3_nt: TGTGCCAGCAACCCCGGCTCCTATAATTCACCCCTCCACTTT
cdr3_aa: CASNPGSYNSPLHF

j_call: TRBJ2-1
v_call: TRBV19
clone_size: .
d_call: .
cdr3_nt: TGTGCCAGTAGTATCCGAGGGAGGAACGGTGAGCAGTTCTTC
cdr3_aa: CASSIRGRNGEQFF

j_call: TRBJ2-1
v_call: TRBV15
clone_size: .
d_call: TRBD2
cdr3_nt: TGTGCCACCAGCAGAGGCTGGACTAGCGGGACCAATGAGCAGTTCTTC
cdr3_aa: CATSRGWTSGTNEQFF